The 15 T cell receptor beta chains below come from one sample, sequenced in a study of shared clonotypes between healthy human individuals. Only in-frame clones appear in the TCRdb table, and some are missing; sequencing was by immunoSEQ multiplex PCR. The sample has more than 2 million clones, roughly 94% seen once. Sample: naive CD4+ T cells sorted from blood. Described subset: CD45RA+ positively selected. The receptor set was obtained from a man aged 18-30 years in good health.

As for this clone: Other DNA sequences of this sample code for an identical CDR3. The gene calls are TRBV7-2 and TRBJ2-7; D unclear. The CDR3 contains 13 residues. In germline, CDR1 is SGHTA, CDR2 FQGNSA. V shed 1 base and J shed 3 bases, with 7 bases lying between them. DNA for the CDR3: TGTGCCAGCAGCTTAGTGGGTGGCTACGAGCAGTACTTC. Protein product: CASSLVGGYEQYF.

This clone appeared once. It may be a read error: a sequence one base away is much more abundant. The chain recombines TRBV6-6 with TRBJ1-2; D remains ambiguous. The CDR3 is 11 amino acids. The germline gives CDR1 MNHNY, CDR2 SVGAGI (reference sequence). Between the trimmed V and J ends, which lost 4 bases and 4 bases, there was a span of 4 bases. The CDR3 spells CASSLGYGYTF. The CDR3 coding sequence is TGTGCCAGCAGTTTGGGCTATGGCTACACCTTC.

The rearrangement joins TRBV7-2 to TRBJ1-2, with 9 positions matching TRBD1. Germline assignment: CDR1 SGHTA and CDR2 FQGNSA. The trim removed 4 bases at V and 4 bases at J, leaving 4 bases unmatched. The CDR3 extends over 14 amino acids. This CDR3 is CASSWPGQGYGYTF. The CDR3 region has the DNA TGTGCCAGCAGCTGGCCGGGACAGGGCTATGGCTACACCTTC.

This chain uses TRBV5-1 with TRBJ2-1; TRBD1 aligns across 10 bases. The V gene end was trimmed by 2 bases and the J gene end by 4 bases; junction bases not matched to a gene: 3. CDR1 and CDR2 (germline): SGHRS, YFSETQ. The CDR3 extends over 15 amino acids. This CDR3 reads CASSLMGQGYNEQFF. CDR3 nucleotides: TGCGCCAGCAGCTTAATGGGACAGGGGTACAATGAGCAGTTCTTC.

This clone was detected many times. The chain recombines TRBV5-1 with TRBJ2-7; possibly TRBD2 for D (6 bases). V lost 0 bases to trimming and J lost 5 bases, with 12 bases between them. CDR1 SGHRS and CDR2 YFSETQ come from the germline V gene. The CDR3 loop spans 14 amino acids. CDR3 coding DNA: TGCGCCAGCAGCTTGGCGCTCCCGGGGGACGAGCAGTACTTC. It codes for CASSLALPGDEQYF.

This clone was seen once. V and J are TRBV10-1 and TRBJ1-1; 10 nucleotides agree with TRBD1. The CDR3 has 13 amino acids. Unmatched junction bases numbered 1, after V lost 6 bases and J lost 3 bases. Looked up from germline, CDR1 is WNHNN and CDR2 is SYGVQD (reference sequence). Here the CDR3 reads CASRGTGDTEAFF. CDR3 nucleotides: TGCGCCAGCAGGGGGACAGGGGACACTGAAGCTTTCTTT.

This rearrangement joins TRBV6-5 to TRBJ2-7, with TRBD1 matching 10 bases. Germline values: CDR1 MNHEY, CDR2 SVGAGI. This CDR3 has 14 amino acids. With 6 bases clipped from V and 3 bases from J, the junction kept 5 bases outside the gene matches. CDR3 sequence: CASRRQGANYEQYF. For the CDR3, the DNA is TGTGCCAGCAGAAGACAGGGGGCGAACTACGAGCAGTACTTC.

The chain's CDR3 is CASSPGWASGRSHEQFF. CDR3 DNA: TGTGCCAGCAGCCCGGGCTGGGCTAGCGGGAGGTCCCATGAGCAGTTCTTC. This chain links TRBV7-9 with TRBJ2-1; TRBD2 aligns across 11 bases. This CDR3 region has 17 residues. The germline gives CDR1 SEHNR, CDR2 FQNEAQ (reference sequence). The ends lost 5 bases at V and 8 bases at J; junction bases unmatched: 14.

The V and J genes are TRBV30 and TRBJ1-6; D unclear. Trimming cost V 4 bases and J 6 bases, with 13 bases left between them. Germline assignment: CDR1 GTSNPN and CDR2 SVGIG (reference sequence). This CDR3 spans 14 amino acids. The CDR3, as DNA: TGTGCCTGGACCGACTCCAAAAGTAATTCACCCCTCCACTTT. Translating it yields CAWTDSKSNSPLHF.

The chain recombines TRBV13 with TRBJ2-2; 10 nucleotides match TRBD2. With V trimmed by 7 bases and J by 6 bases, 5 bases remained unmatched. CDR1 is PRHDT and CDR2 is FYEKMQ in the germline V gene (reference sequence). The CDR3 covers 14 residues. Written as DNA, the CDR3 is TGTGCCAGCATCCCTAGCGGGGGTTCCGGGGAGCTGTTTTTT. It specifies CASIPSGGSGELFF.

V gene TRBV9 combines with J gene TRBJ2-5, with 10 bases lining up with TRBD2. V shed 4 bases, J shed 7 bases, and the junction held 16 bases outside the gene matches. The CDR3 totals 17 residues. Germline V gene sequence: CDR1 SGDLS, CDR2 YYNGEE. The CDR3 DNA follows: TGTGCCAGCAGCCCCCGGACTAGCGGAGCGAGGAAGGCGACCCAGTACTTC. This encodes CASSPRTSGARKATQYF.

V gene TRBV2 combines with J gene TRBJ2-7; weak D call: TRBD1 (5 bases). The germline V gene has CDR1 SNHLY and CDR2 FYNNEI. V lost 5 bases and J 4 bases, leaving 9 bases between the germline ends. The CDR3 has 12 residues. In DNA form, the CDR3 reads TGTGCCAGCAGTATGACAGTTTACGAGCAGTACTTC. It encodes CASSMTVYEQYF.

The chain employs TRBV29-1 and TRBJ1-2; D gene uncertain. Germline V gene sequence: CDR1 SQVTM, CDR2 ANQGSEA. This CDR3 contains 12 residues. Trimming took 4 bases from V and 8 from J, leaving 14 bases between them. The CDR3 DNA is TGCAGCGTTGGTACGCGGGTCGTCGGCTACACCTTC. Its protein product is CSVGTRVVGYTF.

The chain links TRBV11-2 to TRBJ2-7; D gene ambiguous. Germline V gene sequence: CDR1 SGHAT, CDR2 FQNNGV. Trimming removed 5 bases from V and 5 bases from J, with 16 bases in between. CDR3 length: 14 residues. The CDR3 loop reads CASSPVISFHEQYF. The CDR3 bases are TGTGCCAGCAGCCCGGTGATTAGCTTCCACGAGCAGTACTTC.

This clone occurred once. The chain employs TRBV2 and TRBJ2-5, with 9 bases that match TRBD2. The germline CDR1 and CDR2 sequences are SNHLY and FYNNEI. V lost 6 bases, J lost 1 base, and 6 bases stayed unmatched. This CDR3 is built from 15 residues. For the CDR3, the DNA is TGTGCCAGCAGCCGACAACTAGCGGGCCAAGAGACCCAGTACTTC. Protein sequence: CASSRQLAGQETQYF.